Listed below are T cell receptor beta chains from one sample, sequenced in a study of blood T cell repertoires in COVID-19. TCRdb's table, derived via immunoSEQ multiplex PCR, lists solely in-frame clones and lacks some. The sample includes some 66,000 clones, about 90% of them seen just once. The sequenced sample consisted of peripheral blood. The origin of the receptors is a human donor in a cohort sampled during active COVID-19. The CDR3 runs from the conserved cysteine through the conserved F or W.

j_call	v_call	cdr3_aa
TRBJ1-1	TRBV5-1	CASSLGGTVNTEAFF
TRBJ2-1	TRBV6-7	CAQHSREGYSYNEQFF
TRBJ1-4	TRBV19	CASRWTGANEKLFF
TRBJ1-2	TRBV18	CASSPRTGSDGYTF
TRBJ2-1	TRBV19	CASTRTSGSVPPNEQFF
TRBJ2-1	TRBV28	CASRGPVGANEQFF
TRBJ2-7	TRBV19	CASSPINRGEVYEQYF
TRBJ2-3	TRBV11-2	CASTPRWAGSTDTQYF
TRBJ1-1	TRBV11-2	CASSLRGGTEAFF
TRBJ1-2	TRBV7-6	CASISTHEGVLVGNYGYTF
TRBJ2-1	TRBV5-1	CASSWGAGARNEQFF
TRBJ2-5	TRBV7-7	CASSEKTGTNSETQYF
TRBJ1-6	TRBV19	CASSKTRTDNSPLHF
TRBJ1-2	TRBV18	CASSPGDTVGYTF
TRBJ1-2	TRBV6-6	CAGTQGANYGYTF
TRBJ2-1	TRBV7-2	CASSLALDIKYNEQFF
TRBJ2-3	TRBV7-2	CASSLSHGGRGDTQYF
TRBJ2-7	TRBV21-1	CARSANIRVYEQYF
TRBJ1-6	TRBV7-8	CASSLAPRGNSPLHF
TRBJ2-2	TRBV5-1	CASSRGLAGGYTGELFF
TRBJ2-7	TRBV7-2	CASSLVGYEQYF
TRBJ2-3	TRBV20-1	CSAEERDTQYF
TRBJ2-7	TRBV6-5	CASKKAVQGFYEQYF
TRBJ1-4	TRBV23-1	CASSQFRTGLGEKLFF
TRBJ2-2	TRBV9	CASSVGQASNTGELFF
TRBJ2-2	TRBV27	CASSNRASGRVGGELFF
TRBJ2-1	TRBV10-1	CASPWAPSYNEQFF
TRBJ2-2	TRBV5-1	CASSRGQGTNTGELFF
TRBJ2-7	TRBV6-2/TRBV6-3	CASSSVSEPSYEQYF
TRBJ2-5	TRBV6-5	CASGVAGQETQYF
TRBJ2-4	TRBV27	CASSFKRVGIQYF
TRBJ1-2	TRBV5-1	CASSLGPDYGYTF
TRBJ2-3	TRBV24-1	CATSAADTQYF
TRBJ2-1	TRBV4-2	CASSPVAEPPQSYNEQFF
TRBJ1-4	TRBV6-5	CASSYGGGLNEKLFF
TRBJ2-7	TRBV5-6	CASSLGALSYEQYF
TRBJ2-1	TRBV4-1	CASSQGEGASSYNEQFF
TRBJ1-1	TRBV6-6	CATHLKGANTEAFF
TRBJ1-6	TRBV10-1	CASSDWALPTYNSPLHF
TRBJ2-3	TRBV18	CASSLTLEPSTDTQYF
TRBJ2-2	TRBV6-5	CASSKIQGSGELFF
TRBJ1-1	TRBV30	CAWSSHPQGGVGTEAFF
TRBJ1-1	TRBV29-1	CSVEALMNTEAFF
TRBJ2-5	TRBV7-8	CASSLNVGRGSETQYF
TRBJ1-4	TRBV27	CASRSTGTGTEKLFF
TRBJ2-2	TRBV7-8	CASSPTVGEQGSITGELFF
TRBJ2-7	TRBV5-1	CASSPSLGTGDEQYF
TRBJ2-5	TRBV6-2/TRBV6-3	CASSTDRGQETQYF
TRBJ1-2	TRBV28	CASIETGGVHGYTF
TRBJ2-1	TRBV27	CASSLSGQGGYNEQFF
TRBJ1-2	TRBV9	CASSAAGGLVHGYTF
TRBJ2-1	TRBV2	CAVEARIHEQFF
TRBJ2-1	TRBV18	CASSPVSLSSNNEQFF
TRBJ2-7	TRBV7-2	CASSLEIRSSYEQYF
TRBJ1-6	TRBV5-1	CASSYAIFSGQGDNSPLHF